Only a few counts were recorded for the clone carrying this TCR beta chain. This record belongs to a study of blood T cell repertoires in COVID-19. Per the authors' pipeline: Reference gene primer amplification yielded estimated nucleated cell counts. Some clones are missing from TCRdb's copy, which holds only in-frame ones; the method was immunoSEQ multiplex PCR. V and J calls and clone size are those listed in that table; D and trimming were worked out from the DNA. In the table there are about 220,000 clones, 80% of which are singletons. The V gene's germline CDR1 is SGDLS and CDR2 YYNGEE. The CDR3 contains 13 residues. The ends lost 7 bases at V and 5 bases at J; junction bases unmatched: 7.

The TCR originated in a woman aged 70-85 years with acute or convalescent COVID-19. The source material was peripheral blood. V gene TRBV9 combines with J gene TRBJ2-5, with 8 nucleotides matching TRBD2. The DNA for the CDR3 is TGTGCCAGCGGAGGGACTAGAGGGGAGACCCAGTACTTC. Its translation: CASGGTRGETQYF.